The 26 T cell receptor beta chains reported below all come from one sample, sequenced in a study of T cells in Graves' hyperthyroidism and ophthalmopathy. The TCR beta CDR3 regions underwent amplification using RNA transcripts as the source. Carried out on the TCR CDR3, a first-round RT-PCR used the HTBI primer set. TCRdb recomputed calls from the multiplex PCR reads with MiXCR, one row per CDR3 protein. The sample has hundreds of thousands of distinct CDR3 sequences, roughly a fifth seen once. Sequenced material: blood. The receptor set was obtained from a man between 45 and 60 years old with Graves' ophthalmopathy.

This clonotype occurred many times. The chain combines TRBV3-1 with TRBJ2-5; 14 bases match TRBD2. CDR3 length: 16 residues. With 4 bases clipped from V and 5 bases from J, the junction kept 6 bases outside the gene matches. Germline values: CDR1 LGHDT, CDR2 YNNKEL (reference sequence). The CDR3 sequence: CASSPLGLAGEETQYF. CDR3 bases: TGTGCCAGCAGCCCTCTGGGACTAGCGGGAGAGGAGACCCAGTACTTC.

This clonotype was picked up a small number of times. This chain uses TRBV20-1 with TRBJ1-5, with D tentatively TRBD1 (6 bases). Germline lookup yields CDR1 DFQATT and CDR2 SNEGSKA (reference sequence). CDR3 length: 16 residues. Trimming left V 6 bases short and J 1 base short, with 19 bases between. The DNA for the CDR3 is TGCAGTGCCCCCAACTTTAGGGGGGCGAGCAATCAGCCCCAGCATTTT. It translates to CSAPNFRGASNQPQHF.

This clonotype has more than one count but fewer than ten. The CDR3 sequence is CSVPKMFSYNEQFF. CDR3 DNA: TGCAGTGTGCCGAAAATGTTTTCCTACAATGAGCAGTTCTTC. This chain connects TRBV20-1 to TRBJ2-1, with no clear D. There are 14 residues in the CDR3. Between the trimmed V and J ends, which lost 7 bases and 1 base, there was a span of 14 bases. Germline V gene data show CDR1 as DFQATT and CDR2 as SNEGSKA (reference sequence).

This clonotype was detected only a few times. The rearrangement links TRBV19 to TRBJ2-1; 14 bases are shared with TRBD2. The CDR3 is 15 residues long. Germline CDR1 LNHDA, CDR2 SQIVND (reference sequence). The V segment lost 11 bases and the J segment 9 bases; nucleotides outside the gene matches: 12. The CDR3 DNA is TGTGCCGAGGAGGGGACTAGCGGGAGATGGGGTGAGCAGTTCTTC. Translation: CAEEGTSGRWGEQFF.

The J gene is TRBJ1-5, the V gene TRBV3-1; 8 positions match TRBD1. Looked up from germline, CDR1 is LGHDT and CDR2 is YNNKEL (reference sequence). V trimming: 0 bases; J trimming: 6 bases; junction bases outside the gene matches: 10. The CDR3 is 17 residues long. CDR3 coding DNA: TGTGCCAGCAGCCAAGATAGGGCCAGGGGGCAAGGTCAGCCCCAGCATTTT. Protein sequence: CASSQDRARGQGQPQHF.

The rearrangement uses TRBV4-1 and TRBJ2-5; 10 bases map to TRBD1. Germline CDR1 reads MGHRA; CDR2 reads YSYEKL. V gave up 4 bases and J gave up 3 bases; unmatched junction bases: 11. This CDR3 is 17 amino acids long. The DNA for the CDR3 is TGCGCCAGCAGCCGGTACGCCGACAGGGGGCCGGAAGAGACCCAGTACTTC. Amino acids: CASSRYADRGPEETQYF.

This clonotype was observed a single time. This rearrangement joins TRBV11-2 to TRBJ2-3, with D unclear. The CDR3 consists of 11 residues. Trimming stripped 5 bases from V and 5 bases from J, with 5 bases between. The germline CDR1 and CDR2 sequences are SGHAT and FQNNGV. The CDR3 nucleotides read TGTGCCAGCAGCATGGGAGATACGCAGTATTTT. The encoded protein is CASSMGDTQYF.

In this sample, this clonotype turned up once. This chain uses TRBV7-9 with TRBJ2-2, with 8 bases identical to TRBD2. This CDR3 has 17 residues. Losses at the gene ends were 1 base for V and 1 base for J; bases not matched to a gene: 5. Germline CDR1 reads SEHNR; CDR2 reads FQNEAQ (reference sequence). In nucleotides, the CDR3 is TGTGCCAGCAGCTTAGATCTAGCGGGTCGGAACACCGGGGAGCTGTTTTTT. Translation gives CASSLDLAGRNTGELFF.

The chain links TRBV12-3 or TRBV12-4 to TRBJ1-5; D possibly corresponds to TRBD1 (5 bases). Deletions cut 8 bases from V and 10 bases from J, with 18 bases between. CDR3 length: 13 amino acids. CDR3 nucleotide sequence: TGTGCCAGCTCTGGCGGGGGGAAGGACCCCCAGCATTTT. Encoded protein: CASSGGGKDPQHF.

V gene TRBV7-9 combines with J gene TRBJ1-6; perhaps TRBD1 as D (5 bases). The CDR3 loop spans 15 amino acids. Germline V gene lookup returns CDR1 SEHNR and CDR2 FQNEAQ (reference sequence). V lost 5 bases and J lost 8, with 16 bases in between. The CDR3 is CASSVTASADSPLHF. The DNA of the CDR3 is TGTGCCAGCAGCGTGACAGCTTCGGCGGATTCACCCCTCCACTTT.

This clonotype occurred many times. The chain is built from TRBV24-1 and TRBJ2-3; D is tentatively TRBD1 or TRBD2 (7 bases each). This CDR3 contains 15 residues. Germline V gives CDR1 KGHDR, CDR2 SFDVKD. V was clipped by 5 bases and J by 9 bases, with 20 bases between them. The CDR3 here is CATSGFAGGADTQYF. The CDR3 bases are TGTGCCACCAGTGGCTTTGCAGGGGGGGCTGACACGCAGTATTTT.

This clonotype was seen a handful of times. The rearrangement links TRBV28 to TRBJ2-7; the match to TRBD1 covers 12 bases. The CDR3 contains 16 residues. V lost 5 bases to trimming and J lost 4 bases; unmatched junction nucleotides: 9. Germline CDR1 and CDR2: MDHEN and SYDVKM. In DNA form, the CDR3 reads TGTGCCAGCAGTCCCACCGGGACAGGGGGCGCGTACGAGCAGTACTTC. Translated, it gives CASSPTGTGGAYEQYF.

The V call is TRBV7-9, the J call TRBJ2-4; TRBD1 matches 8 bases. Trimming removed 1 base from V and 4 bases from J; junction bases left unmatched: 12. Germline CDR1 SEHNR, CDR2 FQNEAQ (reference sequence). This CDR3 region has 18 residues. CDR3 DNA sequence: TGTGCCAGCAGCTTAGGGGTTATCGGGGGACAGGAAAAAAACATTCAGTACTTC. It translates to CASSLGVIGGQEKNIQYF. Supplemented by reference TRBV7-9 and TRBJ2-4, the full variable domain reads DTGVSQNPRHKITKRGQNVTFRCDPISEHNRLYWYRQTLGQGPEFLTYFQNEAQLEKSRLLSDRFSAERPKGSFSTLEIQRTEQGDSAMYLCASSLGVIGGQEKNIQYFGAGTRLSVL.

Ten or more counts support this clonotype. The chain joins TRBV5-6 to TRBJ2-4, with 8 positions matching TRBD1. The germline gives CDR1 SGHDT, CDR2 YYEEEE. This CDR3 region has 14 residues. V lost 4 bases to trimming and J lost 7 bases; unmatched junction nucleotides: 7. CDR3 protein: CASSNPGQANIQYF. In nucleotides, the CDR3 is TGTGCCAGCAGCAACCCGGGACAGGCGAACATTCAGTACTTC.

This sequence joins TRBV7-9 and TRBJ1-6; D remains unclear. V lost 4 bases to trimming and J lost 10 bases, with 14 bases between them. CDR1 and CDR2 (germline): SEHNR, FQNEAQ (reference sequence). The length of the CDR3 is 14 residues. The CDR3 DNA follows: TGTGCCAGCAGCTCAGACCGACTCGTCTCACCCCTCCACTTT. Residues: CASSSDRLVSPLHF.

This clonotype was found many times. V is TRBV3-1 and J is TRBJ2-7, with D uncertain. V lost 1 base, J lost 3 bases, and 4 bases lay in between. Germline values: CDR1 LGHDT, CDR2 YNNKEL (reference sequence). This CDR3 region has 12 residues. CDR3 bases: TGTGCCAGCAGCCAAGGTCTCTACGAGCAGTACTTC. This gives the protein CASSQGLYEQYF.

This clonotype was recorded a few times. The rearrangement links TRBV6-6 to TRBJ2-7, with D maybe TRBD1 (6 bases). Between the trimmed V and J ends, which lost 0 bases and 0 bases, there was a span of 9 bases. This CDR3 region has 15 residues. The germline V gene has CDR1 MNHNY and CDR2 SVGAGI (reference sequence). The CDR3 reads CASSYSQGSSYEQYF. The CDR3, as DNA: TGTGCCAGCAGTTACTCGCAGGGGAGCTCCTACGAGCAGTACTTC.

This clonotype was seen repeatedly, ten times or more. The rearrangement joins TRBV29-1 to TRBJ2-7; D not certain. The CDR3 runs 15 residues. Between the trimmed V and J ends, which lost 7 bases and 2 bases, there was a span of 21 bases. CDR1 SQVTM and CDR2 ANQGSEA come from the germline V gene. The CDR3 is CSAAGGSRSPYEQYF. The CDR3 DNA reads TGCAGCGCCGCCGGTGGGTCCAGATCCCCCTACGAGCAGTACTTC.

V usage is TRBV2 and J usage is TRBJ2-5; TRBD2 matches at 7 bases. Germline assignment: CDR1 SNHLY and CDR2 FYNNEI. V lost 1 base, J lost 5 bases, and 7 bases stayed unmatched. The CDR3 runs to 15 residues. For the CDR3, the DNA is TGTGCCAGCAGTGAAGGGACTAGTTCGGGGGAGACCCAGTACTTC. It translates to CASSEGTSSGETQYF.

Many counts were recorded for this clonotype. This rearrangement joins TRBV7-6 to TRBJ2-2, with a weak D call TRBD1 (6 bases). Germline V gene lookup returns CDR1 SGHVS and CDR2 FNYEAQ. Trimming took 1 base from V and 6 from J, leaving 12 bases between them. The CDR3 is 15 residues long. Written as DNA, the CDR3 is TGTGCCAGCAGCTTAGTGAGTCAGGGGTCCGGGGAGCTGTTTTTT. Its translation: CASSLVSQGSGELFF.

This clonotype appeared many times. V usage is TRBV11-2 and J usage is TRBJ2-3; 9 positions agree with TRBD1. CDR1 is SGHAT and CDR2 is FQNNGV in the germline V gene. The V and J ends lost 2 bases and 4 bases, in that order; junction bases with no gene match: 7. The CDR3 loop spans 16 amino acids. The CDR3 bases are TGTGCCAGCAGCTTATCCGACAGGGGGTTCGCAGATACGCAGTATTTT. Its translation is CASSLSDRGFADTQYF.

This clonotype showed up many times. The chain employs TRBV30 and TRBJ1-1; weak D call: TRBD1 (5 bases). Germline CDR1 is GTSNPN and CDR2 is SVGIG (reference sequence). CDR3 length equals 14 residues. The V end was cut by 3 bases, the J end by 4 bases, with 15 bases between. CDR3 amino acids: CAWRRPPGSTEAFF. The CDR3 coding sequence is TGTGCCTGGAGACGCCCCCCAGGGAGCACTGAAGCTTTCTTT. Based on the CDR3 plus reference TRBV30 and TRBJ1-1, the full variable domain is SQTIHQWPATLVQPVGSPLSLECTVEGTSNPNLYWYRQAAGRGLQLLFYSVGIGQISSEVPQNLSASRPQDRQFILSSKKLLLSDSGFYLCAWRRPPGSTEAFFGQGTRLTVV.

This clonotype was detected ten times or more. The chain links TRBV30 to TRBJ2-1, with 8 bases aligning to TRBD2. The ends lost 0 bases at V and 3 bases at J; junction bases unmatched: 4. Per germline, CDR1 GTSNPN and CDR2 SVGIG (reference sequence). The CDR3 has 15 residues. The CDR3 reads CAWSVTSGSYNEQFF. CDR3 in DNA: TGTGCCTGGAGTGTCACGAGCGGGAGCTACAATGAGCAGTTCTTC.

This sequence joins TRBV19 and TRBJ1-5; D unclear. Germline V lookup: CDR1 LNHDA, CDR2 SQIVND (reference sequence). Trimming cost V 5 bases and J 6 bases, with 11 bases left between them. This CDR3 is 13 amino acids long. The CDR3 protein is CASSGWLGQPQHF. In nucleotides, the CDR3 is TGTGCCAGTAGTGGGTGGCTGGGTCAGCCCCAGCATTTT.

This sequence joins TRBV5-4 and TRBJ2-1, with D hard to call. Per germline, CDR1 SGHNT and CDR2 YYREEE (reference sequence). The ends were cut back, 1 base at V and 6 bases at J, with 8 bases in the middle. The CDR3 consists of 13 residues. The CDR3 DNA follows: TGTGCCAGCAGCTTGCCTAGTGGCAATGAGCAGTTCTTC. This sequence encodes CASSLPSGNEQFF.

This clonotype has only a few counts. The chain employs TRBV29-1 and TRBJ2-1; 15 bases match TRBD2. The CDR3 length is 17 residues. CDR1 is SQVTM and CDR2 is ANQGSEA in the germline V gene. Germline trimming cut 6 bases from V and 3 bases from J; bases unmatched to any gene: 9. For the CDR3, the DNA is TGCAGCGTACTGGGACTAGCGGGAGGAAAATTCTACAATGAGCAGTTCTTC. Translated, it gives CSVLGLAGGKFYNEQFF.